This TCR beta chain was retrieved from a study of Tregs in tolerant kidney transplant recipients. Measured with immunoSEQ multiplex PCR; TCRdb has only the in-frame clones, and not every one. The sample lists some 80,000 clones; roughly 98% were seen once. Germline loops: CDR1 ENHRY, CDR2 SYGVKD. V gave up 2 bases and J gave up 7 bases; unmatched junction bases: 12. CDR3 length: 16 amino acids. The receptor was derived from a human donor who received a combined kidney and bone marrow transplant. The rearrangement links TRBV10-3 to TRBJ2-7; 9 nucleotides agree with TRBD1. The material sequenced was CD4+ T cells from blood, taken before the transplant. CDR3 nucleotides: TGTGCCATCAGTGAGAAACCTACAGGGGGCGCATTAGAGCAGTACTTC. This translates into CAISEKPTGGALEQYF.